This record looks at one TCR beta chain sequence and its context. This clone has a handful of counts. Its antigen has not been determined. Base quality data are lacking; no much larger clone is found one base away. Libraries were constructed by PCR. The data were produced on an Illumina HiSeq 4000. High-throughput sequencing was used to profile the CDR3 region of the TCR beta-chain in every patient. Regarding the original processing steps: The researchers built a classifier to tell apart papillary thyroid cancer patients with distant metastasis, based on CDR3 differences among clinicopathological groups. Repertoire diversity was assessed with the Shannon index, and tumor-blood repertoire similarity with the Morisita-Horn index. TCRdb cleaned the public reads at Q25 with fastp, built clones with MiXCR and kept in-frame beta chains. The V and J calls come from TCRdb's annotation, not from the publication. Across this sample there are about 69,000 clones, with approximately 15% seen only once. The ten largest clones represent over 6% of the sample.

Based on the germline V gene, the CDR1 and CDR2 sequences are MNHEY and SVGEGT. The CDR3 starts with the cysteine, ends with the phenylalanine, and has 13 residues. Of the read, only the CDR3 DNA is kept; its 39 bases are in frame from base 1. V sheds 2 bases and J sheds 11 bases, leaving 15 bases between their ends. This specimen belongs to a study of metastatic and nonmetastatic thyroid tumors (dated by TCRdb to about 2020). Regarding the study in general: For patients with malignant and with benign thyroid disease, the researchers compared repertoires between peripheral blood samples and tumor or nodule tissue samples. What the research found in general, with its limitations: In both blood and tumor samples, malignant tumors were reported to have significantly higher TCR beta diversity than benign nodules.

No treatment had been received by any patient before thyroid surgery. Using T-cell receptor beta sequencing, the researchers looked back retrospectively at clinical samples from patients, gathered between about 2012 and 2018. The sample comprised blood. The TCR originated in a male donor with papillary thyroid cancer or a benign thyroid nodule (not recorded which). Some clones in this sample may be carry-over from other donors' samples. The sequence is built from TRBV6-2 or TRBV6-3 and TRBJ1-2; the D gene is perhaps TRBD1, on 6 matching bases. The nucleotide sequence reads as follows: TGTGCCAGCAGTTACGGGACACCGGGAGGATACACCTTC. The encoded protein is CASSYGTPGGYTF.